The sequence of this T cell receptor beta chain was determined in a study of T cells after yellow fever vaccination. Study-level information: With SMART-Seq v4 Ultra Low Input, the fractions containing low cell numbers were prepared.

This clonotype was detected a few times. Its antigen is not known. TCRdb recomputed calls from the 5' RACE reads with MiXCR, one row per CDR3 protein. This sample has 510,000 or so distinct CDR3 sequences, with less than 20% found just once. Study outcomes and limitations: A large majority of primary-vaccination clones showed up again after the booster (96% CD4, almost 90% CD8). Weaker overall, the secondary response nonetheless peaked faster (day 5 versus 15).

Germline V gene data show CDR1 as MNHNS and CDR2 as SASEGT. Trimming removed 7 bases from V and 3 bases from J, with 16 bases in between. The CDR3 sequence is 14 residues long. The starting material was PBMCs, obtained 15 days after the yellow fever booster vaccination. The TCR was taken from a man aged 25 to 40 who received the YFV17D yellow fever vaccine. The rearrangement uses TRBV6-1 and TRBJ2-7; D unresolved. The CDR3 loop reads CASIMTYGVYEQYF. In nucleotides, the CDR3 is TGTGCCAGCATCATGACATATGGGGTCTACGAGCAGTACTTC.